This TCR beta chain emerged from a study of identical twins. TCRdb redid the calling of the 5' RACE reads with MiXCR, one entry per CDR3 protein. Here the sample spans about 520,000 distinct CDR3 sequences, under 25% being singletons. There are a few counts of this clonotype. The length of the CDR3 is 16 residues. With 2 bases clipped from V and 5 bases from J, the junction kept 6 bases outside the gene matches. Germline assignment: CDR1 SGHRS and CDR2 YFSETQ. This same sample was also part of a study on T cells expressing NK-cell markers. That report adds: Several of the experiments relied on an anti-gamma-delta TCR antibody so that only alpha-beta TCR T cells were sorted. The contribution of dominant NKG2C+ clonotypes to CD8+ T cells in about 6 donors was about 1.0-7.5%.

The clonotype comes from a young woman in good health. Sequencing was done on a sample of CD4+ T cells sorted from blood. This chain uses TRBV5-1 with TRBJ2-3; 12 nucleotides agree with TRBD2. The CDR3 DNA follows: TGCGCCAGCAGCTTCCCTAGCGGGGGGGTGGAAGATACGCAGTATTTT. It specifies CASSFPSGGVEDTQYF.